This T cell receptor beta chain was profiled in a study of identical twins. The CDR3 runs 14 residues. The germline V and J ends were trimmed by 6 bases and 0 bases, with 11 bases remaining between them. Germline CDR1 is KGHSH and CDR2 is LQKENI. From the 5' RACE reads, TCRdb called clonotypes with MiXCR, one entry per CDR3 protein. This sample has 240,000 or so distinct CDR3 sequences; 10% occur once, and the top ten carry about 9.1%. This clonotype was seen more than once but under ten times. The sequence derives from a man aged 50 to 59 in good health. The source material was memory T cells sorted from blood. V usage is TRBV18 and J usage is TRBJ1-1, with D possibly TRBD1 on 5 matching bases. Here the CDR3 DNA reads TGTGCCAGCTCGTTCGGGACGGTGAACACTGAAGCTTTCTTT. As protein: CASSFGTVNTEAFF.